This T cell receptor (beta chain) was recovered during a study of T cell responses to AZD1222 COVID-19 vaccine. Whole-study findings and limits: There were vaccine-associated CD4 TCRs across spike, dominant at 160-218 and 743-854.

Measured with immunoSEQ multiplex PCR; TCRdb has only the in-frame clones, and not every one. The data contain roughly 140,000 clones, roughly 90% of them singletons. Comments on this clone: Its cognate antigen is unknown.

The CDR3 loop spans 14 amino acids. The V end was cut by 6 bases, the J end by 1 base, with 12 bases between. Germline V gene sequence: CDR1 MRHNA, CDR2 SNTAGT. The chain joins TRBV6-4 to TRBJ1-2; D is uncertain. This receptor was obtained from an adult who received the AZD1222 COVID-19 vaccine. The starting material was peripheral blood, obtained 28 days after the second AZD1222 dose. CDR3 nucleotides: TGTGCCAGCAGCCCCTCTCCGGGTAACTATGGCTACACCTTC. Residues: CASSPSPGNYGYTF.